This T cell receptor beta chain stems from a study of blood T cell repertoires in COVID-19. Across the whole study: The United States, Italy and Spain provided the acute and convalescent COVID-19 samples. PBMCs, B-cell-depleted T cells, or T cells were the source of the cDNA or gDNA that made up the material.

Per germline, CDR1 SQVTM and CDR2 ANQGSEA. There are 12 residues in the CDR3. V lost 1 base to trimming and J lost 6 bases, with 9 bases between them. This clone has at least ten counts. As processed by the authors: Reference gene primer amplification gave nucleated cell count estimates. TCRdb's copy holds only in-frame clones and misses some; the assay was immunoSEQ multiplex PCR. That table is the source of V, J and clone size, and D and trimming were worked out from the DNA. This table has around 70,000 clones, around 88% appearing once. The rearrangement uses TRBV29-1 and TRBJ1-2; D unclear. Sequencing was carried out using peripheral blood. The clonotype comes from a human donor in a cohort sampled during active COVID-19. The CDR3 loop reads CSVEVNGDGYTF. Here the CDR3 DNA reads TGCAGCGTTGAAGTGAACGGGGATGGCTACACCTTC.